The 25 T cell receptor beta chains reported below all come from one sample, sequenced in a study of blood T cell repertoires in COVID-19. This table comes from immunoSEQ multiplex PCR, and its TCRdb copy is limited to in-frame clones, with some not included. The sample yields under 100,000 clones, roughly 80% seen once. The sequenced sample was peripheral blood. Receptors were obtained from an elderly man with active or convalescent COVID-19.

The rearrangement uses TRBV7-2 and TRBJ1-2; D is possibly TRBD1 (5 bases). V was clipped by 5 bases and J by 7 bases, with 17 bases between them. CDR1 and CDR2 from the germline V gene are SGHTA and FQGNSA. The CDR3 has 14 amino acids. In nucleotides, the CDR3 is TGTGCCAGCAGCCCCGGTCGGGGGGGTCGTGGCTACACCTTC. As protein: CASSPGRGGRGYTF.

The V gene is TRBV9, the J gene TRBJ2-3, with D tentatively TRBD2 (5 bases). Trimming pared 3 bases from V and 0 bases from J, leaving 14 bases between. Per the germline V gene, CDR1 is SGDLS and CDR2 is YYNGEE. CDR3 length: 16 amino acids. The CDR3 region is CASSAAGLTSTDTQYF. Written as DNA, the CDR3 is TGTGCCAGCAGCGCCGCGGGTCTCACTAGCACAGATACGCAGTATTTT.

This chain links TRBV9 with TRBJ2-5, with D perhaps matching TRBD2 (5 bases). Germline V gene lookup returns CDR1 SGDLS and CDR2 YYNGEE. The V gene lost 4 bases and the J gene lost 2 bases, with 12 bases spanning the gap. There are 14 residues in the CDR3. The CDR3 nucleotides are TGTGCCAGCAGCTCCTGGACTGAGCAAGAGACCCAGTACTTC. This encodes CASSSWTEQETQYF.

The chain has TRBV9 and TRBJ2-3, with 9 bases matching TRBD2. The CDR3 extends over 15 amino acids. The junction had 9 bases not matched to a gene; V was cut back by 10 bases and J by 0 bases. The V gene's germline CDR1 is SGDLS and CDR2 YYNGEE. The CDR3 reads CASREAGGSTDTQYF. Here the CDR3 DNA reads TGTGCCTCCCGGGAAGCGGGGGGTAGCACAGATACGCAGTATTTT.

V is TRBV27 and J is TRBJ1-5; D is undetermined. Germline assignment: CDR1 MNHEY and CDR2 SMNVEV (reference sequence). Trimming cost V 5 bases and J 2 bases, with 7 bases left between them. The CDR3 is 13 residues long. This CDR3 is CASSSTGNQPQHF. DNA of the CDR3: TGTGCCAGCAGTAGTACGGGCAATCAGCCCCAGCATTTT.

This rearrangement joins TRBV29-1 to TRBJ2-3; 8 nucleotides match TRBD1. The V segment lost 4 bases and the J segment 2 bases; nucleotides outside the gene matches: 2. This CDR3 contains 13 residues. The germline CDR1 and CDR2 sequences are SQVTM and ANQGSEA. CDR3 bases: TGCAGCGTTGGACAGGGGATCACAGATACGCAGTATTTT. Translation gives CSVGQGITDTQYF.

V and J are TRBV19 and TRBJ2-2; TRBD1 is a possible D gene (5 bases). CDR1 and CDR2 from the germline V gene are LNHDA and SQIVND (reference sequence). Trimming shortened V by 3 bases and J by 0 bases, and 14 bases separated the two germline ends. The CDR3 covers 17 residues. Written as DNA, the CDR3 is TGTGCCAGTAGTATCAGGGCCAGCACCCCGAACACCGGGGAGCTGTTTTTT. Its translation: CASSIRASTPNTGELFF.

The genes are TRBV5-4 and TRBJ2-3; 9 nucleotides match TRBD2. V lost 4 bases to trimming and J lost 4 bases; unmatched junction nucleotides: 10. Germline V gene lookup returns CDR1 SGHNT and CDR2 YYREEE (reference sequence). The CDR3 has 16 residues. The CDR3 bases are TGTGCCAGCAGCCCCCCTCGCGGGGGGGCGGCAGATACGCAGTATTTT. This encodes CASSPPRGGAADTQYF.

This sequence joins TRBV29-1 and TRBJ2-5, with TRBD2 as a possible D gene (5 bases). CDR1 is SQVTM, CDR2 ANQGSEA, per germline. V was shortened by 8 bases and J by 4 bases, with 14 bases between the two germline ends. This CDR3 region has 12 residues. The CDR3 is CSIEGGRETQYF. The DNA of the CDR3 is TGCAGCATCGAGGGCGGGCGAGAGACCCAGTACTTC.

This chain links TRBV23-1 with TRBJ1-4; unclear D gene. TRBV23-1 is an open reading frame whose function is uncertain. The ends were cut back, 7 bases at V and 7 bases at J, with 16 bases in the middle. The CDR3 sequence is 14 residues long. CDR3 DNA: TGCGCCAGCACCGTACAGTCCTTAGGTGAAAAACTGTTTTTT. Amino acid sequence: CASTVQSLGEKLFF.

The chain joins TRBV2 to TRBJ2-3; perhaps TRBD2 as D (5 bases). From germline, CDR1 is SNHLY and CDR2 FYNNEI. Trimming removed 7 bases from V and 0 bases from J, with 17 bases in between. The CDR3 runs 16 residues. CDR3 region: CASTSPFGLSTDTQYF. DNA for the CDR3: TGTGCCAGCACCTCACCCTTCGGACTTAGCACAGATACGCAGTATTTT.

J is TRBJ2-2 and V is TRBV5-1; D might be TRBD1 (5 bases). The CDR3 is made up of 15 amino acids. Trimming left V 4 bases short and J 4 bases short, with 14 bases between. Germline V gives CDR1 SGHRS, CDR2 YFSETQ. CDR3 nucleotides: TGCGCCAGCAGCGCCGCAGGGAAGGTCACCGGGGAGCTGTTTTTT. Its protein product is CASSAAGKVTGELFF.

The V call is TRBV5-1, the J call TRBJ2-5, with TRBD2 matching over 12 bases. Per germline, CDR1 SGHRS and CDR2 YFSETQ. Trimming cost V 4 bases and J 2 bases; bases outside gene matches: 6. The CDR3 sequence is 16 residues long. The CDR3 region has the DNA TGCGCCAGCAGCATCCTAGCGGGGGGGCGACAAGAGACCCAGTACTTC. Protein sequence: CASSILAGGRQETQYF. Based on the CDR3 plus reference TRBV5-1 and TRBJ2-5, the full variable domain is KAGVTQTPRYLIKTRGQQVTLSCSPISGHRSVSWYQQTPGQGLQFLFEYFSETQRNKGNFPGRFSGRQFSNSRSEMNVSTLELGDSALYLCASSILAGGRQETQYFGPGTRLLVL.

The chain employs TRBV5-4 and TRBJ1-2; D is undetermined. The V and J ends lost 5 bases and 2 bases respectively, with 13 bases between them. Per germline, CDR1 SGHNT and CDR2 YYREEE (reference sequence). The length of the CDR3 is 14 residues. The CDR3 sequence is CASRSPAVNYGYTF. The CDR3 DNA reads TGTGCCAGCAGGTCCCCCGCAGTCAACTATGGCTACACCTTC.

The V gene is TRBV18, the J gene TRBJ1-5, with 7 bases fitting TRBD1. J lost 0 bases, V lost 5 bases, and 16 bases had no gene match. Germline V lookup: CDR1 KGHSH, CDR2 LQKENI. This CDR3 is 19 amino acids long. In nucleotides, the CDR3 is TGTGCCAGCTCAAAATCCGGGGACAGCGAGGGGTATAGCAATCAGCCCCAGCATTTT. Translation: CASSKSGDSEGYSNQPQHF.

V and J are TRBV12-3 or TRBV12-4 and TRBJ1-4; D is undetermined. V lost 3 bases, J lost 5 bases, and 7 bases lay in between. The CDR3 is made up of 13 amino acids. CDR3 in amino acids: CASSLRQNEKLFF. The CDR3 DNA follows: TGTGCCAGCAGTTTGAGGCAGAATGAAAAACTGTTTTTT.

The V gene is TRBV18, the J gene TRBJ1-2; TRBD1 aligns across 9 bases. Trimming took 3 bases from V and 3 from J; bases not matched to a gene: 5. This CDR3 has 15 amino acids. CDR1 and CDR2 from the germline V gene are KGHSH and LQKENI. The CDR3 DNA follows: TGTGCCAGCTCACCGTGGGACAGGGTGGACTATGGCTACACCTTC. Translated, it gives CASSPWDRVDYGYTF.

The CDR3 spells CASSWGDRLSSYNEQFF. The CDR3 nucleotides are TGCGCCAGCAGCTGGGGGGACAGGTTAAGCTCCTACAATGAGCAGTTCTTC. The rearrangement joins TRBV5-1 to TRBJ2-1, with 8 nucleotides matching TRBD1. V lost 3 bases and J lost 0; bases outside the gene matches: 8. The CDR3 totals 17 residues. Germline V lookup: CDR1 SGHRS, CDR2 YFSETQ.

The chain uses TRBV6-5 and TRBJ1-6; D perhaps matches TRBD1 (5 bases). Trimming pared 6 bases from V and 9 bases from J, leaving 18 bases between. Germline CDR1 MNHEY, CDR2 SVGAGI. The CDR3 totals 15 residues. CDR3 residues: CASSKGEQRGSPLHF. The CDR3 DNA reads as TGTGCCAGCAGCAAAGGGGAACAAAGGGGTTCACCCCTCCACTTT.

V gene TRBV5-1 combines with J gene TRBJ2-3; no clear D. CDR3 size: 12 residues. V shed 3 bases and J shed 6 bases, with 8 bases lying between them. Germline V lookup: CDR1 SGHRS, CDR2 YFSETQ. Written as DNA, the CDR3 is TGCGCCAGCAGCTCACCTAGGGATACGCAGTATTTT. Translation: CASSSPRDTQYF.

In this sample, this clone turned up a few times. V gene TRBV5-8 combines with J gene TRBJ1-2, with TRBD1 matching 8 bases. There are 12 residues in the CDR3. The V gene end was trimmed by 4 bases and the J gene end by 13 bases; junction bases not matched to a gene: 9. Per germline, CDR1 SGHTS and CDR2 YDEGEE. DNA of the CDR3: TGTGCCAGCAGCGCACGGACAGGGCTCCTCACCTTC. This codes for CASSARTGLLTF. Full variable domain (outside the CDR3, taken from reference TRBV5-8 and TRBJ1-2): EAGVTQSPTHLIKTRGQQATLRCSPISGHTSVYWYQQALGLGLQFLLWYDEGEERNRGNFPPRFSGRQFPNYSSELNVNALELEDSALYLCASSARTGLLTFGSGTRLTVV.

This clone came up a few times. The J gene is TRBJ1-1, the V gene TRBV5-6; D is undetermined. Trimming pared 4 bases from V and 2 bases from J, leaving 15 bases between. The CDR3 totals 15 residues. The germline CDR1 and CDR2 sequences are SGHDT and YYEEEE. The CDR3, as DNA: TGTGCCAGCAGCAGTAGGCGGGGTTATAACACTGAAGCTTTCTTT. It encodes CASSSRRGYNTEAFF.

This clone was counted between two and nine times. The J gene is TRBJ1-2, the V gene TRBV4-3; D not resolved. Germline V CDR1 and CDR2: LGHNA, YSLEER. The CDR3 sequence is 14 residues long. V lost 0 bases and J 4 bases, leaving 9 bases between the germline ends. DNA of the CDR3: TGCGCCAGCAGCCAAGAAGAGTCATTCTATGGCTACACCTTC. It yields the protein CASSQEESFYGYTF.

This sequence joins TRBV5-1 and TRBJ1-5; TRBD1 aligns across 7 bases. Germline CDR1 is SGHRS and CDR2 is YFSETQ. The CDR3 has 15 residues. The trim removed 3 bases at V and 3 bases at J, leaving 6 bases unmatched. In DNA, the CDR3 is TGCGCCAGCAGCTGGACGGGACAGACCAATCAGCCCCAGCATTTT. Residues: CASSWTGQTNQPQHF. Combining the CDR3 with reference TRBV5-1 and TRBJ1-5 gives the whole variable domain KAGVTQTPRYLIKTRGQQVTLSCSPISGHRSVSWYQQTPGQGLQFLFEYFSETQRNKGNFPGRFSGRQFSNSRSEMNVSTLELGDSALYLCASSWTGQTNQPQHFGDGTRLSIL.

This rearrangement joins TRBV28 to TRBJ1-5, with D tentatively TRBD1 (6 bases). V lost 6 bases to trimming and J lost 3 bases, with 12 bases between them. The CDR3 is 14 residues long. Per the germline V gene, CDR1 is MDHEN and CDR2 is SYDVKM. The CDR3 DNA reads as TGTGCCAGCAGGCTCACAGGGCTCAATCAGCCCCAGCATTTT. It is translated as CASRLTGLNQPQHF.